This entry features one TCR beta chain sequence. The source of the sample is a study of PD-L1 blockade in urothelial cancer. CDR1 is MNHNY, CDR2 SVGAGI, per germline (reference sequence). The CDR3 covers 13 residues. The ends lost 6 bases at V and 5 bases at J; junction bases unmatched: 7. Using immunoSEQ multiplex PCR, the repertoire was profiled, and TCRdb retains in-frame clones only, with some absent. Of roughly 60,000 clones in the sample, 82% were seen once. Source: PBMCs, taken around atezolizumab (anti-PD-L1) treatment. This sequence was found in a man aged 65 to 79 with urothelial cancer. This chain uses TRBV6-6 with TRBJ2-7; 7 bases match TRBD1. CDR3 loop: CASRETGPHEQYF. The CDR3 DNA sequence: TGTGCCAGCAGGGAGACAGGGCCCCACGAGCAGTACTTC.